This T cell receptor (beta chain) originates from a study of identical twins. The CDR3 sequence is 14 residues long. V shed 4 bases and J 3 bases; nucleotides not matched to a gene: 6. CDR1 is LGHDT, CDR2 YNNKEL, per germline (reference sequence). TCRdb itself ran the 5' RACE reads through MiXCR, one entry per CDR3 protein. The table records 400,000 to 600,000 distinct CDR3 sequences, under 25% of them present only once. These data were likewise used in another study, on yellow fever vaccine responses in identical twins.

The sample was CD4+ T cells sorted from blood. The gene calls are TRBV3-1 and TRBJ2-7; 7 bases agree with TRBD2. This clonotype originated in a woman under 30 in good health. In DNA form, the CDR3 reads TGTGCCAGCAGCCCAGGGACTACCTACTACGAGCAGTACTTC. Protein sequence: CASSPGTTYYEQYF.